This T cell receptor (beta chain) was sequenced during a study of T cell responses to AZD1222 COVID-19 vaccine. Study results and caveats: A rise in Spike-specific TCR breadth and depth followed two AZD1222 doses. CD4 TCRs linked to vaccination spanned spike, dominating at 160-218 and 743-854. Among AZD1222 vaccinees, only 5 to 7 were seropositive at baseline.

Libraries were prepared by immunoSEQ multiplex PCR; TCRdb keeps only in-frame clonotypes and omits some of them. The data contain 200,000 to 250,000 clones, 94% of them singletons. Comment on this clone: The antigen remains unidentified.

This specimen was peripheral blood, taken 28 days after the second dose of the MenACWY control vaccine. This sequence originates from an adult who received the MenACWY meningococcal vaccine as a control.

The CDR3 is CASSLEGDTIYF. The CDR3 DNA is TGTGCCAGCAGCCTCGAGGGGGACACCATATATTTT. The rearrangement joins TRBV3-1 (or the pseudogene TRBV3-2) to TRBJ1-3, with D possibly matching TRBD1 (6 bases). The CDR3 totals 12 residues. V was cut by 4 bases and J by 8 bases, with 9 bases left in between. CDR1 is LGHDT and CDR2 is YNNKEL in the germline V gene (reference sequence).